This T cell receptor (beta chain) was found in a study of OX40 agonist ivuxolimab in advanced cancers. Clones were sequenced by immunoSEQ multiplex PCR, and TCRdb holds only the in-frame ones, with some missing. The table shows about 68,000 clones, with about 79% occurring only once. The sample consisted of CD4+ or CD8+ T cells sorted from blood, taken in a trial of the OX40 agonist ivuxolimab. The source is an adult with an advanced solid tumor such as melanoma, head and neck, liver or kidney cancer.

The CDR3 DNA reads as TGTGCCAGCACCACTTTCTCTGGAAACACCATATATTTT. As protein: CASTTFSGNTIYF. The V gene is TRBV28, the J gene TRBJ1-3; D is ambiguous. Between the trimmed V and J ends, which lost 7 bases and 0 bases, there was a span of 7 bases. CDR3 length: 13 residues. Germline V gene lookup returns CDR1 MDHEN and CDR2 SYDVKM.